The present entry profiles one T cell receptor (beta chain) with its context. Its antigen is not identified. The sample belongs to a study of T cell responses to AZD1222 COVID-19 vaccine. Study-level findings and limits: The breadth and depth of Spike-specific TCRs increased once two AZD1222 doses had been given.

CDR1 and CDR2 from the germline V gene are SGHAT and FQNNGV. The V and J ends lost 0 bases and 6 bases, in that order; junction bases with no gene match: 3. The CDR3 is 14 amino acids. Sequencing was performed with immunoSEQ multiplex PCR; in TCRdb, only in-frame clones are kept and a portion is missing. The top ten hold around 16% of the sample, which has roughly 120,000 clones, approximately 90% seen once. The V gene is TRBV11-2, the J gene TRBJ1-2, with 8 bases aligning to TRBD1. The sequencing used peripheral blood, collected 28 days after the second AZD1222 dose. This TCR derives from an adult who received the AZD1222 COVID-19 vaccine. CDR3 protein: CASSLDFRGHGYTF. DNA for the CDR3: TGTGCCAGCAGCTTAGATTTCAGGGGGCATGGCTACACCTTC. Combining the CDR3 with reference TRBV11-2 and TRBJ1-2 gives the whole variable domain EAGVAQSPRYKIIEKRQSVAFWCNPISGHATLYWYQQILGQGPKLLIQFQNNGVVDDSQLPKDRFSAERLKGVDSTLKIQPAKLEDSAVYLCASSLDFRGHGYTFGSGTRLTVV.